One and the same sample provided the 14 T cell receptor beta chains below, sequenced in a study of metastatic and nonmetastatic thyroid tumors. Patients were all untreated before their thyroid surgery. TCRdb re-processed the PCR reads through MiXCR. The sample has approximately 21,000 clones; about a fifth are singletons. The sequenced sample consisted of blood. Every receptor here comes from a female donor with papillary thyroid cancer or a benign thyroid nodule (not recorded which). Some clones in this sample may be carry-over from other donors' samples.

This clone was seen at least ten times. This sequence joins TRBV7-2 and TRBJ2-1; D remains ambiguous. V shed 6 bases and J shed 4 bases, with 16 bases lying between them. Germline values: CDR1 SGHTA, CDR2 FQGNSA. The length of the CDR3 is 15 residues. The CDR3 region is CASRSGIGLYNEQFF. The CDR3 coding sequence is TGTGCCAGCAGATCGGGTATAGGTTTATACAATGAGCAGTTCTTC.

J is TRBJ2-3 and V is TRBV12-3 or TRBV12-4, with a possible D match to TRBD2 (6 bases). CDR3 length equals 16 residues. Deletions cut 5 bases from V and 5 bases from J, with 20 bases between. The CDR3 loop reads CASSPGGMGRLDTQYF. As DNA, the CDR3 is TGTGCCAGCAGTCCGGGCGGGATGGGCAGATTAGATACGCAGTATTTT.

The chain is built from TRBV20-1 and TRBJ2-7; no reliable D call. The CDR3 is 14 amino acids. Germline lookup yields CDR1 DFQATT and CDR2 SNEGSKA (reference sequence). V was shortened by 5 bases and J by 2 bases, with 16 bases between the two germline ends. The CDR3 DNA reads as TGCAGTGCTCACCGGGCCCGAGCCCCCTACGAGCAGTACTTC. Translation: CSAHRARAPYEQYF.

This clone was found many times. The CDR3 protein is CSARWVAGVGEQFF. The CDR3 coding sequence is TGCAGTGCTAGATGGGTAGCGGGAGTCGGTGAGCAGTTCTTC. This chain connects TRBV20-1 to TRBJ2-1; 9 bases match TRBD2. The junction had 8 bases not matched to a gene; V was cut back by 2 bases and J by 9 bases. The CDR3 is 14 amino acids. Germline values: CDR1 DFQATT, CDR2 SNEGSKA (reference sequence).

The rearrangement links TRBV30 to TRBJ2-7, with 7 bases fitting TRBD1. From germline, CDR1 is GTSNPN and CDR2 SVGIG (reference sequence). V trimming: 0 bases; J trimming: 6 bases; junction bases outside the gene matches: 5. The CDR3 has 13 amino acids. In nucleotides, the CDR3 is TGTGCCTGGAGTGTCAAAGGGGGCAGCGAGCAGTACTTC. Its protein product is CAWSVKGGSEQYF.

This clone has just a few counts. A much larger clone is a single base away; this may be a read error. The CDR3 loop reads CASSSPWTSDYEQYF. The CDR3 region has the DNA TGTGCCAGCAGCAGCCCCTGGACTAGTGACTACGAGCAGTACTTC. The chain is built from TRBV5-4 and TRBJ2-7, with 7 bases lining up with TRBD2. Germline V gene lookup returns CDR1 SGHNT and CDR2 YYREEE (reference sequence). V lost 4 bases, J lost 3 bases, and 10 bases stayed unmatched. The CDR3 runs 15 residues.

V usage is TRBV13 and J usage is TRBJ2-6; no definite D call. Per germline, CDR1 PRHDT and CDR2 FYEKMQ (reference sequence). V shed 5 bases and J shed 0 bases, with 20 bases lying between them. CDR3 size: 19 residues. CDR3: CASSKPLDTTYSGANVLTF. CDR3 sequence (DNA): TGTGCCAGCAGCAAACCACTTGACACGACTTACTCTGGGGCCAACGTCCTGACTTTC.

This clone was observed at least ten times. This chain uses TRBV15 with TRBJ2-3; D gene unclear. Trimming pared 1 base from V and 3 bases from J, leaving 2 bases between. The germline V gene has CDR1 LNHNV and CDR2 YYDKDF (reference sequence). The CDR3 length is 12 residues. The CDR3: CATSRGTDTQYF. The CDR3 coding sequence is TGTGCCACCAGCAGAGGGACAGATACGCAGTATTTT. Drawing the rest from reference TRBV15 and TRBJ2-3, the complete variable domain is DAMVIQNPRYQVTQFGKPVTLSCSQTLNHNVMYWYQQKSSQAPKLLFHYYDKDFNNEADTPDNFQSRRPNTSFCFLDIRSPGLGDTAMYLCATSRGTDTQYFGPGTRLTVL.

This clone has at least ten counts. The rearrangement joins TRBV20-1 to TRBJ2-1; D gene ambiguous. The CDR3 is 11 amino acids. Looked up from germline, CDR1 is DFQATT and CDR2 is SNEGSKA (reference sequence). V lost 0 bases to trimming and J lost 8 bases, with 5 bases between them. CDR3 DNA: TGCAGTGCTAGAGAATATGATGAGCAGTTCTTC. Translating it yields CSAREYDEQFF.

A note on this clone: One junction end does not reproduce the germline sequence, and a read error may be involved. The chain links TRBV4-1 to TRBJ2-1; D call uncertain. The CDR3 loop spans 16 amino acids. Per germline, CDR1 MGHRA and CDR2 YSYEKL. Here the CDR3 DNA reads TGCGCCAGCAGCCACCATCGGGCGAGTGAAATTAATGAGCAGTTATTC. It yields the protein CASSHHRASEINEQLF.

This clone was seen once. The chain couples TRBV19 to TRBJ1-5, with no clear D. The CDR3 spans 17 residues. V gave up 5 bases and J gave up 2 bases, with 19 bases separating them. Germline CDR1 reads LNHDA; CDR2 reads SQIVND (reference sequence). The CDR3 DNA is TGTGCCAGTAGTCCTCAGGCTATAGTGGAGGGCAATCAGCCCCAGCATTTT. The encoded protein is CASSPQAIVEGNQPQHF.

V and J are TRBV27 and TRBJ2-7, with TRBD1 as a possible D gene (6 bases). Germline V gene lookup returns CDR1 MNHEY and CDR2 SMNVEV (reference sequence). CDR3 size: 17 residues. With 1 base removed from V and 6 bases from J, the gap between germline ends came to 22 bases. For the CDR3, the DNA is TGTGCCAGCAGTTTATGGGCTGTCCAGGGGAATCGTGCCGAGCAGTACTTC. This gives the protein CASSLWAVQGNRAEQYF.

The chain has TRBV20-1 and TRBJ1-2; D is possibly TRBD1 (5 bases). Trimming left V 1 base short and J 10 bases short, with 22 bases between. The CDR3 spans 15 residues. CDR1 is DFQATT, CDR2 SNEGSKA, per germline (reference sequence). The CDR3 sequence is CSARVKARDSYFYTF. The DNA for the CDR3 is TGCAGTGCTAGAGTTAAGGCCCGAGACAGCTATTTCTACACCTTC.

This clone has a count of ten or more. The V call is TRBV2, the J call TRBJ1-4, with 10 bases aligning to TRBD1. The CDR3 covers 15 residues. The germline V gene has CDR1 SNHLY and CDR2 FYNNEI. V was clipped by 5 bases and J by 7 bases; unmatched bases: 7. CDR3 sequence (DNA): TGTGCCAGCAGTCGATCTGGACAGGGGGGTGAAAAACTGTTTTTT. Protein product: CASSRSGQGGEKLFF.